The 4 T cell receptor beta chains below come from one sample, sequenced in a study of early T cells in non-severe SARS-CoV-2 infection. One entry per CDR3 protein results from TCRdb running MiXCR on the 5' RACE reads. The table records some 60,000 distinct CDR3 sequences, over 7.5% of them present only once. The sample consisted of whole blood. These receptors originate from an adult who was a healthcare worker with PCR-confirmed SARS-CoV-2 infection or an uninfected control (not recorded which).

V is TRBV5-5 and J is TRBJ1-2; D perhaps matches TRBD1 (5 bases). Trimming cost V 4 bases and J 0 bases, with 16 bases left between them. Germline V gene data show CDR1 as SGHKS and CDR2 as YYEKEE (reference sequence). The CDR3 covers 16 residues. The CDR3 nucleotides read TGTGCCAGCAGCCCTACAGGTGGAGGGGCTAACTATGGCTACACCTTC. This codes for CASSPTGGGANYGYTF.

This clonotype was counted many times. The chain joins TRBV5-1 to TRBJ2-7; 9 positions match TRBD2. The CDR3 length is 15 residues. V was clipped by 4 bases and J by 4 bases; unmatched bases: 9. Germline CDR1 and CDR2: SGHRS and YFSETQ. The CDR3 coding sequence is TGCGCCAGCAGCCTCCTCTCTAGCGGGGCATACGAGCAGTACTTC. Amino acid sequence: CASSLLSSGAYEQYF.

The J gene is TRBJ2-2, the V gene TRBV24-1; D perhaps matches TRBD1 (6 bases). Trimming stripped 0 bases from V and 4 bases from J, with 23 bases between. The CDR3 has 20 amino acids. From germline, CDR1 is KGHDR and CDR2 SFDVKD. The CDR3 loop is CATSDLRRNEAGEATGELFF. The CDR3 coding sequence is TGTGCCACCAGTGATTTGCGCCGCAATGAGGCAGGGGAAGCCACCGGGGAGCTGTTTTTT.

This clonotype was recorded at least ten times. CDR3 bases: TGTGCCAGCAGCCCTAGCGGCACCGGTTCCAATGAGCAGTTCTTC. This gives the protein CASSPSGTGSNEQFF. The chain recombines TRBV11-3 with TRBJ2-1; TRBD2 agrees at 7 bases. This CDR3 region has 15 residues. Germline CDR1 is SGHNT and CDR2 is YENEEA. J gave up 6 bases and V 5 bases, and 10 bases lay outside the gene matches.